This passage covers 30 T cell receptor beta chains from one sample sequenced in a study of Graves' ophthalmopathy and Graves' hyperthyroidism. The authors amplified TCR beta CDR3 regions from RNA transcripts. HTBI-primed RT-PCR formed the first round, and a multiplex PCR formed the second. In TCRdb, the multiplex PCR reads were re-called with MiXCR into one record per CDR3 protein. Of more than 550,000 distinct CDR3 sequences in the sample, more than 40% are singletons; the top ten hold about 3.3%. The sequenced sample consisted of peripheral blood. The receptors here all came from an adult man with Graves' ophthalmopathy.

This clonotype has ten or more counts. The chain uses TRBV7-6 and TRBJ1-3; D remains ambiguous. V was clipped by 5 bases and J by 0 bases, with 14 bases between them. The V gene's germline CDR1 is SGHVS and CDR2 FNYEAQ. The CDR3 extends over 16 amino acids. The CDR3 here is CASSRGIVGSGNTIYF. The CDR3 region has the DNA TGTGCCAGCAGCCGCGGTATCGTCGGCTCTGGAAACACCATATATTTT.

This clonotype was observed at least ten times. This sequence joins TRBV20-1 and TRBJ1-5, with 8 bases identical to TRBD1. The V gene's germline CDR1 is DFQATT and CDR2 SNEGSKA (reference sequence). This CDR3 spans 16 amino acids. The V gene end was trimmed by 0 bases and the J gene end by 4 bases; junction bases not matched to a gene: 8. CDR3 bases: TGCAGTGCTAGAGAACCGAACAGGGGGTCAAATCAGCCCCAGCATTTT. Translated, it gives CSAREPNRGSNQPQHF.

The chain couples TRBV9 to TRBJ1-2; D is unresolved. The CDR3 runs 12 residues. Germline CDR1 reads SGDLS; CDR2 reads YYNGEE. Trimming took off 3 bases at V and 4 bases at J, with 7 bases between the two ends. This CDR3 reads CASSDAGYGYTF. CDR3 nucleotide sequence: TGTGCCAGCAGCGACGCGGGCTATGGCTACACCTTC.

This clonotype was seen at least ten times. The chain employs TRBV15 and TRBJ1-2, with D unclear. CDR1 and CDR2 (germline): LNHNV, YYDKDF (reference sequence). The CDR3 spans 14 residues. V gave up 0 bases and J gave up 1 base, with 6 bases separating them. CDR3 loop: CATSRDQNNYGYTF. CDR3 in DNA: TGTGCCACCAGCAGAGATCAGAATAACTATGGCTACACCTTC.

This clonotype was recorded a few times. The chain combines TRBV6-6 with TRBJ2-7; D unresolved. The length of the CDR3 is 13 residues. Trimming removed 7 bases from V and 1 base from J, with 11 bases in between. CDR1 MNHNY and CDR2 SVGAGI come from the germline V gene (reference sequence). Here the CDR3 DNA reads TGTGCCAGCAAGACGCCCACTTCCTACGAGCAGTACTTC. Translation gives CASKTPTSYEQYF.

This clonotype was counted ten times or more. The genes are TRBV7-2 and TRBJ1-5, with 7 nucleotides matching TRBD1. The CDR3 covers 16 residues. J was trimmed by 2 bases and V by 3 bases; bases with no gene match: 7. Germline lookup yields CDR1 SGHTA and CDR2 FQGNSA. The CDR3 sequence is CASSLIRGAGNQPQHF. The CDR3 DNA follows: TGTGCCAGCAGCTTGATCAGGGGGGCTGGCAATCAGCCCCAGCATTTT.

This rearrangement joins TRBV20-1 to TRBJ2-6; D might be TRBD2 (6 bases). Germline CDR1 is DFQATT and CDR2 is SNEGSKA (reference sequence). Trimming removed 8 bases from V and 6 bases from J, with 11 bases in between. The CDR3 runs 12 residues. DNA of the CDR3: TGCAGTTCCGCGGGGACGGCCAACGTCCTGACTTTC. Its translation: CSSAGTANVLTF.

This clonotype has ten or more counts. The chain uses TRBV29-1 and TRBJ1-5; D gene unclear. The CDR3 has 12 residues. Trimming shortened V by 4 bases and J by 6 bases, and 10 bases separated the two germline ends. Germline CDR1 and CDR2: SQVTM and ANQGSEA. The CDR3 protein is CSVGSEFQPQHF. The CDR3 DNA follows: TGCAGCGTTGGGTCCGAATTTCAGCCCCAGCATTTT.

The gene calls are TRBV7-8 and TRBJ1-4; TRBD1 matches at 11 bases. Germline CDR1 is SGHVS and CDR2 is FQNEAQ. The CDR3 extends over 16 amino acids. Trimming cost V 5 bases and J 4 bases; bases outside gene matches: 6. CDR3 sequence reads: CASSQRTGGLNEKLFF. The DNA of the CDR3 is TGTGCCAGCAGCCAAAGGACAGGGGGCCTTAATGAAAAACTGTTTTTT.

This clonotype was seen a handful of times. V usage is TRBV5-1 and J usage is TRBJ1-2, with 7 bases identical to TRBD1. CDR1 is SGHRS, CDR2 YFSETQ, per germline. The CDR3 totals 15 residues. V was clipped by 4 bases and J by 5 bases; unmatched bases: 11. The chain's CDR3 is CASSEGGLGQYGYTF. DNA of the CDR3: TGCGCCAGCAGCGAGGGAGGGTTGGGACAGTATGGCTACACCTTC.

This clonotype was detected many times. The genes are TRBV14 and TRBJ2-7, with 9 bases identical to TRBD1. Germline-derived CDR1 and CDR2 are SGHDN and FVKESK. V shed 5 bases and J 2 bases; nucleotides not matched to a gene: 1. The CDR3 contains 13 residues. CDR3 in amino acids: CASSWDRAYEQYF. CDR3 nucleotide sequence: TGTGCCAGCAGCTGGGACAGGGCCTACGAGCAGTACTTC.

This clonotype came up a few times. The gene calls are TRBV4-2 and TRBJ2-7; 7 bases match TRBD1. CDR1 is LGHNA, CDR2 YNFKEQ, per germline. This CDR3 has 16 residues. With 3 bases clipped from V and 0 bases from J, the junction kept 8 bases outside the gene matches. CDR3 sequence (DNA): TGTGCCAGCAGCCACTATTCGGACAGGATCTCCTACGAGCAGTACTTC. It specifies CASSHYSDRISYEQYF.

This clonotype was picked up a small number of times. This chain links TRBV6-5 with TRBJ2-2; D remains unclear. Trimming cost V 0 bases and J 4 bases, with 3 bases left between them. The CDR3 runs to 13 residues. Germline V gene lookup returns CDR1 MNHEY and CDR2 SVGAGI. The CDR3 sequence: CASSYSVTGELFF. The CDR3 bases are TGTGCCAGCAGTTACTCGGTCACCGGGGAGCTGTTTTTT.

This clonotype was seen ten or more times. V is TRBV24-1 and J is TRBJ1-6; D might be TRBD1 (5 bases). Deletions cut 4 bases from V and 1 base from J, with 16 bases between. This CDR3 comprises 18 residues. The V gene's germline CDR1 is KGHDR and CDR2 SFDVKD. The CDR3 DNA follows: TGTGCCACCAGTGACCCCCCCATAAGGGGATCCTATAATTCACCCCTCCACTTT. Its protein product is CATSDPPIRGSYNSPLHF.

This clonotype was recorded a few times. In DNA form, the CDR3 reads TGTGCCAGCAGCTTGGGTCCTTCGAGTATCCAAGAGACCCAGTACTTC. This codes for CASSLGPSSIQETQYF. The chain couples TRBV5-6 to TRBJ2-5; D not certain. The CDR3 runs 16 residues. The germline gives CDR1 SGHDT, CDR2 YYEEEE. V lost 0 bases, J lost 1 base, and 13 bases lay in between.

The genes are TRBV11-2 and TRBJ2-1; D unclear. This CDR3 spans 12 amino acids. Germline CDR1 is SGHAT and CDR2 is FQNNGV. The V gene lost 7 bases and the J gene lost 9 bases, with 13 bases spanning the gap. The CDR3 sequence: CASTLGRSEQFF. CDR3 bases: TGTGCCAGCACCCTTGGTCGGAGTGAGCAGTTCTTC.

CDR3 bases: TGTGCCAGCAGGGGTGACAGGGACCAGAATTCACCCCTCCACTTT. It specifies CASRGDRDQNSPLHF. The chain uses TRBV25-1 and TRBJ1-6; 7 positions match TRBD1. The length of the CDR3 is 15 residues. Losses at the gene ends were 6 bases for V and 7 bases for J; bases not matched to a gene: 9. CDR1 and CDR2 (germline): MGHDK, SYGVNS.

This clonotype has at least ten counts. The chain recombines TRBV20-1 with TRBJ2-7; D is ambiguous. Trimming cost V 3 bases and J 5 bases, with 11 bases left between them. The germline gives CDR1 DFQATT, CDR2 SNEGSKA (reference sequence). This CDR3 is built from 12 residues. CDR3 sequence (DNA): TGCAGTGCTAGTAAGGGTATGGACGAGCAGTACTTC. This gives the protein CSASKGMDEQYF.

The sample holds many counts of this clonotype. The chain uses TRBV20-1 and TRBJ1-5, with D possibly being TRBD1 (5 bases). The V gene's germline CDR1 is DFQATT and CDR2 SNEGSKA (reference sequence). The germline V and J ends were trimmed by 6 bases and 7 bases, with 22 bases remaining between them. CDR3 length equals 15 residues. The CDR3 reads CSALTLDTPRQPQHF. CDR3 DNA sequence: TGCAGTGCGCTAACCCTGGACACACCAAGGCAGCCCCAGCATTTT.

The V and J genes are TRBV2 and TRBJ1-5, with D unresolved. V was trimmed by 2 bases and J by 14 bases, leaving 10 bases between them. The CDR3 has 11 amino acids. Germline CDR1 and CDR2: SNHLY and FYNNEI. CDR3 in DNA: TGTGCCAGCAGTGAACAAGCCTACGAGCATTTT. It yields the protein CASSEQAYEHF.

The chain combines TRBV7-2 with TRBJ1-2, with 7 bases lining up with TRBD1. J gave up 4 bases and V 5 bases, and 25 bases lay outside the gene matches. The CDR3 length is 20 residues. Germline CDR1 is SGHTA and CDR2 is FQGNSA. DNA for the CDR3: TGTGCCAGCAGCGTCCTACGAGGTCCCGGTAGAGGGGGCCGGATCTATGGCTACACCTTC. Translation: CASSVLRGPGRGGRIYGYTF.

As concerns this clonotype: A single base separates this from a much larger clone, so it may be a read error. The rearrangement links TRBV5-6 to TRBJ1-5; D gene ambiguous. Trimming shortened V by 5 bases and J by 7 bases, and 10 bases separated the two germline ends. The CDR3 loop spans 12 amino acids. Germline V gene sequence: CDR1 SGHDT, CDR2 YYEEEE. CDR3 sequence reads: CASRYSTQPQHF. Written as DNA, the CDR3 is TGTGCCAGCAGATACTCGACACAGCCCCAGCATTTT.

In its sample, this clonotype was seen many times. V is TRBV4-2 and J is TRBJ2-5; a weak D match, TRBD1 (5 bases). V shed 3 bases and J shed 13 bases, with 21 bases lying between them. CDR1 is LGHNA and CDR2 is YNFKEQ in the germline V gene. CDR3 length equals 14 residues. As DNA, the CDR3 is TGTGCCAGCAGCCACCTAGAAGAGTTTAGGGGATTGTACTTC. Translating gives CASSHLEEFRGLYF.

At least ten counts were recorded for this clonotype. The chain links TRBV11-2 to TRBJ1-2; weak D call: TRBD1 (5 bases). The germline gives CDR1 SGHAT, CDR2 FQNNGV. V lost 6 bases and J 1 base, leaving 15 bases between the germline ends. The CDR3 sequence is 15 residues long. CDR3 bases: TGTGCCAGCAGAGCACCCGGGGGGGTTAACTATGGCTACACCTTC. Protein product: CASRAPGGVNYGYTF.

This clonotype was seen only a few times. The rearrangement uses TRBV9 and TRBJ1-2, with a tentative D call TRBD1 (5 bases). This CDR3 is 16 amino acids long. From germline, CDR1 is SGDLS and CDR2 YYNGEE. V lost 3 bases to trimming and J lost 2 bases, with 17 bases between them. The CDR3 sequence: CASSGPRDGRNYGYTF. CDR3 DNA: TGTGCCAGCAGCGGACCCCGGGACGGTCGGAACTATGGCTACACCTTC.

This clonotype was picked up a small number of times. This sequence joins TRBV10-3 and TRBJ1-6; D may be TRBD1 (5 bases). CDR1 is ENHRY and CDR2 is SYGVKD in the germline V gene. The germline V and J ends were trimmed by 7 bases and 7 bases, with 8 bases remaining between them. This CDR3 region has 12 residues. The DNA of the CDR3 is TGTGCCATCACAGAGGGGAATTCACCCCTCCACTTT. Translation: CAITEGNSPLHF.

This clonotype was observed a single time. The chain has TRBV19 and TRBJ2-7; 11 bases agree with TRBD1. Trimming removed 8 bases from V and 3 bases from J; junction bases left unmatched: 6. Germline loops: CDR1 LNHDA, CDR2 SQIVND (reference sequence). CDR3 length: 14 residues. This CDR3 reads CASPAGTGGYEQYF. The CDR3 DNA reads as TGTGCCAGTCCCGCCGGGACAGGGGGCTACGAGCAGTACTTC.

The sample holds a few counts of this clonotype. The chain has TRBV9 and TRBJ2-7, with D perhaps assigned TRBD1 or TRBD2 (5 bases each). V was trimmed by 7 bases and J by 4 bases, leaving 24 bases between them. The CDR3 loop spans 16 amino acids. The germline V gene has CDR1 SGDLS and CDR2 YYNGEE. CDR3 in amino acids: CASSPTTEGDAYEQYF. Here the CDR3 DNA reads TGTGCCAGCTCACCGACGACAGAGGGCGACGCGTACGAGCAGTACTTC.

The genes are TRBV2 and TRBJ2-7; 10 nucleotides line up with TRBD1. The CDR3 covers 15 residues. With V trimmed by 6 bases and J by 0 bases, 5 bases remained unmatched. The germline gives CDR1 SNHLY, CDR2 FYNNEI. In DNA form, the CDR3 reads TGTGCCAGCAGGGGGACAGGGGACTCCTCCTACGAGCAGTACTTC. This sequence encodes CASRGTGDSSYEQYF.

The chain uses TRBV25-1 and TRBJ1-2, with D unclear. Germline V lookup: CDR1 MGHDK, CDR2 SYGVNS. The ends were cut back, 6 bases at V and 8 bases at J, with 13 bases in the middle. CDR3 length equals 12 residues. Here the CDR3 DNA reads TGTGCCAGCAGCCAAGCCAATAACGGCTACACCTTC. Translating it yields CASSQANNGYTF.